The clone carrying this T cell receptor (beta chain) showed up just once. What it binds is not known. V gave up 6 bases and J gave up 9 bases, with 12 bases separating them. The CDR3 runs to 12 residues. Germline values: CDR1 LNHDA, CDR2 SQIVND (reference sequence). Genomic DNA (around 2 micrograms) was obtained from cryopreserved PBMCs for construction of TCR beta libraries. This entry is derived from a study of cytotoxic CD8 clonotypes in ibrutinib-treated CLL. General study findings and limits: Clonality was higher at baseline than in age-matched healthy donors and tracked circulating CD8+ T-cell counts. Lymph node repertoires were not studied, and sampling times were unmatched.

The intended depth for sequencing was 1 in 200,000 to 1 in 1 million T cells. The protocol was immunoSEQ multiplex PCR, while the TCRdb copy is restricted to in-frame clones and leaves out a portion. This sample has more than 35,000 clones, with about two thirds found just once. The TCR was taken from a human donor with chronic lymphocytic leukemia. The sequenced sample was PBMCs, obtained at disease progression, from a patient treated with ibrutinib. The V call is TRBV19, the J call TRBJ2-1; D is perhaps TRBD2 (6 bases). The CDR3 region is CASSPPGGEQFF. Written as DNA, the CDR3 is TGTGCCAGTAGCCCTCCCGGGGGTGAGCAGTTCTTC.